The 5 T cell receptor beta chains presented below share a single source sample, sequenced in a study of CD8+ T cells in alopecia areata (dated by TCRdb to the late 2010s). Explained via the paper, the time point label denotes: about 25 weeks on oral tofacitinib. Read against the paper, the sample's treatment or condition label means: oral pan-JAK inhibitor, 5-10 mg twice daily. Libraries came from the immunoSEQ multiplex PCR assay. RNA was extracted from all samples and reverse transcribed into cDNA as template for TCR sequencing. Drawn from immuneACCESS, this table holds only the in-frame rearrangements with V and J called that TCRdb kept. Clones are partly lost; checked studies trace under half to an unresolved V gene and leave the rest unexplained. The sample profile shows approximately 160,000 clones; approximately 57% of them were found once. 14% of the sample is in the top ten clones. The specimen was CD4+ T cells sorted from blood, collected at week 24, from a patient treated with tofacitinib. The source is a human donor with alopecia areata.

The chain recombines TRBV7-8 with TRBJ2-7, with D perhaps being TRBD1 or TRBD2 (5 bases each). The V end was cut by 5 bases, the J end by 1 base, with 12 bases between. CDR1 SGHVS and CDR2 FQNEAQ come from the germline V gene. The CDR3 consists of 14 residues. CDR3 nucleotides: TGTGCCAGCAGCACCCGGGACGGATCCTACGAGCAGTACTTC. Translated, it gives CASSTRDGSYEQYF.

V is TRBV6-5 and J is TRBJ1-1; D gene unclear. V lost 6 bases, J lost 8 bases, and 13 bases lay in between. The CDR3 is 12 residues long. Germline V gene sequence: CDR1 MNHEY, CDR2 SVGAGI. CDR3 sequence: CASSPDNREAFF. The CDR3 nucleotides read TGTGCCAGCAGCCCCGATAATCGGGAAGCTTTCTTT.

The rearrangement uses TRBV7-9 and TRBJ2-7; 10 nucleotides line up with TRBD2. The length of the CDR3 is 16 residues. Unmatched junction bases numbered 6, after V lost 4 bases and J lost 0 bases. Looked up from germline, CDR1 is SEHNR and CDR2 is FQNEAQ (reference sequence). The CDR3 here is CASSSRTSGLSYEQYF. The CDR3 nucleotides are TGTGCCAGCAGCTCCAGGACTAGCGGCCTCTCCTACGAGCAGTACTTC.

This clone came up a few times. The chain joins TRBV28 to TRBJ2-7, with D unresolved. The V gene's germline CDR1 is MDHEN and CDR2 SYDVKM. The CDR3 sequence is 12 residues long. Trimming removed 4 bases at V and 0 bases at J, with 4 bases between. CDR3 loop: CASSSYSYEQYF. The CDR3 DNA follows: TGTGCCAGCAGTTCCTACTCCTACGAGCAGTACTTC.

The rearrangement links TRBV30 to TRBJ2-5, with D possibly being TRBD1 or TRBD2 (5 bases each). This CDR3 has 15 amino acids. Germline CDR1 and CDR2: GTSNPN and SVGIG (reference sequence). V was trimmed by 3 bases and J by 2 bases, leaving 16 bases between them. This chain's CDR3 is CAWSDGDGPQETQYF. As DNA, the CDR3 is TGTGCCTGGAGCGACGGGGACGGCCCGCAAGAGACCCAGTACTTC. The complete variable domain, with remaining parts taken from reference TRBV30 and TRBJ2-5, reads SQTIHQWPATLVQPVGSPLSLECTVEGTSNPNLYWYRQAAGRGLQLLFYSVGIGQISSEVPQNLSASRPQDRQFILSSKKLLLSDSGFYLCAWSDGDGPQETQYFGPGTRLLVL.